These T cell receptor beta chains were read from a single sample in a study of blood T cells in healthy people across ages. TCRdb re-called the 5' RACE reads through MiXCR, storing one row per CDR3 protein. The table lists approximately 780,000 distinct CDR3 sequences, more than 25% of them singletons. This sample also belongs to another study, concerning T cells of mothers and their children.

Specimen: blood. These receptors were obtained from a boy younger than 18 in good health. CDR3s include the opening cysteine and the closing phenylalanine or tryptophan.

j_call v_call cdr3_aa
TRBJ2-5 TRBV12-3/TRBV12-4 CASTFTGGQETQYF
TRBJ2-3 TRBV27 CASRQRYGRKGRMSTDTQYF
TRBJ1-1 TRBV20-1 CSARGDRGFEAFF
TRBJ1-1 TRBV12-3/TRBV12-4 CASRKQGAAEAFF
TRBJ1-2 TRBV20-1 CSALLPQGALRGYTF
TRBJ2-7 TRBV10-3 CAISESIDYEQYF
TRBJ1-1 TRBV29-1 CSVGRDNTEAFF
TRBJ1-5 TRBV20-1 CSARPGVNQPQHF
- TRBV11-2 CASSPNRGLSYNEQFF
TRBJ2-5 TRBV7-7 CASGVAGGGKETQYF
TRBJ2-5 TRBV6-5 CASTFGGAETQYF
TRBJ2-5 TRBV6-5 CASSYQGLPRYTQYF
TRBJ1-1 TRBV14 CASSQDLRIYTEAFF
TRBJ2-3 TRBV6-6 CASRPTGEDTQYF
TRBJ2-3 TRBV5-1 CASSIIDRTSGNTDTQYF
TRBJ1-1 TRBV5-1 CASSSAINTEAFF
TRBJ2-5 TRBV4-1 CASSQAGDETQYF
TRBJ2-1 TRBV7-9 CASSLVRTGAPNNEQFF
TRBJ2-5 TRBV7-9 CASSLDLPAPETQYF
- TRBV30 CAWEGGETQYF
TRBJ2-5 TRBV28 CASSSTRGPVVGLRYF
TRBJ2-7 TRBV6-1 CASSFRDRSRGEQYF
TRBJ2-1 TRBV14 CVSSQFLSLSSYNEQFF
- TRBV5-1 CASSLDVDSPRLYEQYF
TRBJ1-2 TRBV6-2/TRBV6-3 CASSYPSLDYGYTF
TRBJ2-2 TRBV6-2/TRBV6-3 CASSLAGAPVGELFF
TRBJ2-3 TRBV19 CASSSRLSGDTQYF
TRBJ2-6 TRBV2 CASEQQGEKSGANVLTF
TRBJ2-3 TRBV4-3 CASSQDIPRPTDTQYF
TRBJ1-6 TRBV5-1 CASSFGTGPNSPLHF
TRBJ2-3 TRBV6-5 CASSARGITDTQYF
TRBJ1-2 TRBV6-1 CASSEDAGPGSYTF
- TRBV6-6 CASSYSKGVGETQYF